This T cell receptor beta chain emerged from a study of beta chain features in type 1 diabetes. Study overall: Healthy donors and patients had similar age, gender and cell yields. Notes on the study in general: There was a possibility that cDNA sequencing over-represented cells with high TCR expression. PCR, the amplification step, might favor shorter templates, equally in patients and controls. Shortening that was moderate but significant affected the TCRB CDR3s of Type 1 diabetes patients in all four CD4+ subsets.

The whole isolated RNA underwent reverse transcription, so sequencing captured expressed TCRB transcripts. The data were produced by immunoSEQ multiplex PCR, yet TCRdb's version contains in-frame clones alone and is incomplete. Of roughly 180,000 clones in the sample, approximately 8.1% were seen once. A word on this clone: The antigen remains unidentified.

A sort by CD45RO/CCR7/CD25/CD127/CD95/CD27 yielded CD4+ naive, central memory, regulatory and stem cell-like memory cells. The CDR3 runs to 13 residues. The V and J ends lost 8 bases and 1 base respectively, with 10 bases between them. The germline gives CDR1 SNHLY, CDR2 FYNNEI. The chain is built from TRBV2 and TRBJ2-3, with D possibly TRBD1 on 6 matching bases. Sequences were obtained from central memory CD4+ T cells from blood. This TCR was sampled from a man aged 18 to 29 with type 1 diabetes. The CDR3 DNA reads TGTGCCAGCTGTCGGACAGGCACAGATACGCAGTATTTT. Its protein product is CASCRTGTDTQYF.